The source of this T cell receptor (beta chain) is a study of CD8 T cells in Susac syndrome (dated by TCRdb to the late 2010s). Study-wide context: Repertoire sequencing was used to test whether CD8+ T cell activation and differentiation in Susac syndrome was antigen driven.

RNA was extracted with the RNeasy kit and about 0.5 to 1 ug was reverse transcribed using random hexamers. The immunoSEQ multiplex PCR assay, covering 54 Vbeta and 13 Jbeta segments, was used to amplify TCR beta CDR3 regions. PCR amplification bias was corrected using a synthetic template baseline for primer optimization and computational correction. For the original study's pipeline: Only productive sequences were kept, with reads annotated to V, D and J genes according to IMGT and analyzed in immunoSEQ Analyzer. To calculate clonality, Shannon entropy was normalized by log2 of the number of productive unique sequences and then subtracted from one. For each patient and control, public and private clones were evaluated among the 100 most prevalent clones. Clones were defined as Susac-specific when absent from the healthy and MS cohorts, from approximately 1,100 published viral clones and from other ImmuneACCESS disease sequences. The public reads were reprocessed in TCRdb via fastp at Q25 and MiXCR, keeping in-frame beta chains. For every CDR3 protein sequence, its rows merge into one entry that carries the most common genes and DNA. V and J calls and clone size were set by TCRdb, not the authors. The sample table contains about 120,000 distinct CDR3 sequences; only one count was recorded for 90% to 95% of them. Less than 0.15% of the sample goes to the ten largest clones.

What the study reported, not specific to this receptor: The study acknowledged that relatively few individuals were included in the TCR sequencing and HLA analysis.

The CDR3 spans 14 residues, from the cysteine through the phenylalanine. Kept here is only the CDR3 DNA, which spans 42 bases and is read in frame from base 1. V is cut by 3 bases and J by 4 bases, and the space between the germline ends is 13 bases. CDR1 and CDR2, looked up from the germline V gene (reference sequence), are DFQATT and SNEGSKA. With regard to this clonotype: The specificity of this receptor is unknown. Nothing much larger sits one base from this clone, and base qualities are not available.

High-throughput TCR beta sequencing profiled peripheral blood CD8+ and CD4+ T cells from healthy donors, Susac syndrome patients and multiple sclerosis patients. The multiple sclerosis controls were treatment-naive patients who had stable or active relapsing-remitting disease and met the revised McDonald criteria. Bulk CD8+ and CD4+ T cells were purified magnetically by negative isolation, whereas CD8+ TEMRA cells were enriched by FACS. Blood was drawn into EDTA tubes, processed within 24 hours, and PBMCs were isolated by density gradient centrifugation. PBMCs intended for TCR sequencing were frozen in liquid nitrogen and were later thawed in a 37 degrees C water bath. Purity of sorted or isolated CD4+, CD8+ and CD8+ TEMRA cells was at least 90%.

Recombination linked TRBV20-1 to TRBJ2-1; the best D guess is TRBD2, with 5 bases matching. Sequencing was carried out using CD4+ T cells from PBMCs. The receptor comes from a human donor with multiple sclerosis. The bases read TGCAGTGCTAGCATCGGGCCGGGGTACAATGAGCAGTTCTTC. Translated, this gives CSASIGPGYNEQFF.